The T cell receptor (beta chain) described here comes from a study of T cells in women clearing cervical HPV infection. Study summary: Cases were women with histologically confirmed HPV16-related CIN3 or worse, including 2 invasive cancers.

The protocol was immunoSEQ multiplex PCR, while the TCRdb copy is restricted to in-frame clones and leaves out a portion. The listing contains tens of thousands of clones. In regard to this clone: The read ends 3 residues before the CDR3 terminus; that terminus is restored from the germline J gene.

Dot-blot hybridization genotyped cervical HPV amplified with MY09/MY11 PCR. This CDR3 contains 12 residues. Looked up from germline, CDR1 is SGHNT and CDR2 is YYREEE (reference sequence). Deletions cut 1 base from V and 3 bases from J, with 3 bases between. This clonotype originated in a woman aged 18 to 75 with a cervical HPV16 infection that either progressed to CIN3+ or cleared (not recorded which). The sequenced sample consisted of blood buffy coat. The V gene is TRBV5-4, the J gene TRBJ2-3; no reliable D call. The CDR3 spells CASSLTTDTQYF. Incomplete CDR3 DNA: TGTGCCAGCAGCTTGACTACAGATACG.